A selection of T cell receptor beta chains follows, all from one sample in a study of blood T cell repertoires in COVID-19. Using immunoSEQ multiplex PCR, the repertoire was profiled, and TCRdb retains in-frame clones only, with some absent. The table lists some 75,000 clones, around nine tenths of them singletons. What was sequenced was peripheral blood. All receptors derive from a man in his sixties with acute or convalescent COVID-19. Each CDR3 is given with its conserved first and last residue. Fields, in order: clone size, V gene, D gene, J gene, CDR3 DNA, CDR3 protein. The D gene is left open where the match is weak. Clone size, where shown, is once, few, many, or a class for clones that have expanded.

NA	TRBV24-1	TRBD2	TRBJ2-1	TGTGCCACCAGTAAGGTACGACGGGAGGTGGAAAGCTCCTACAATGAGCAGTTCTTC	CATSKVRREVESSYNEQFF
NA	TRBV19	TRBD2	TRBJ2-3	TGTGCCAGTAGTATAAGCCTCTCGGGGGGTACTAGCACAGATACGCAGTATTTT	CASSISLSGGTSTDTQYF
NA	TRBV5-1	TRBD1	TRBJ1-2	TGCGCCAGCAGCAGAAGGACAGGGGACGATGGCTACACCTTC	CASSRRTGDDGYTF
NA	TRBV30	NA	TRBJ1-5	TGTGCCTGGAGCGGGTCTCTGGGCAATCAGCCCCAGCATTTT	CAWSGSLGNQPQHF
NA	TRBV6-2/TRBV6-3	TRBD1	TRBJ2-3	TGTGCCAGCAGTGATCACAGGGGGACGATCCGGGCAGATACGCAGTATTTT	CASSDHRGTIRADTQYF
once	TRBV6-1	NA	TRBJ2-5	TGTGCCAGCAGTGAACAGGTCGAGACCCAGTACTTC	CASSEQVETQYF
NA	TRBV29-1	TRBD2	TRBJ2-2	TGCAGCGTAGCGGGACTAGCGGGAGGGACGAACACCGGGGAGCTGTTTTTT	CSVAGLAGGTNTGELFF
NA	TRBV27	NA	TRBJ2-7	TGTGCCAGCAGTTTAGAACAGGCTCACTACGAGCAGTACTTC	CASSLEQAHYEQYF
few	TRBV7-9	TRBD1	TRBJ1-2	TGTGCCAGCAGCACCTACGGACAGGGGGACTATGGCTACACCTTC	CASSTYGQGDYGYTF
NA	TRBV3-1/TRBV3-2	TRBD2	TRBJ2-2	TGTGCCAGCCGACTAGCGTTGGACACCGGGGAGCTGTTTTTT	CASRLALDTGELFF
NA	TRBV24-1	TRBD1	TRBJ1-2	TGTGCCACCAGTGACCATGACAGGGCGCATGGCTACACCTTC	CATSDHDRAHGYTF
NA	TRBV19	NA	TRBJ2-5	TGTGCCAGTAGTATGGGCAGACAAGAGACCCAGTACTTC	CASSMGRQETQYF
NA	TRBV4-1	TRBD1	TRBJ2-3	TGCGCCAGCAGCCGCTTACACAGGGGGCAAGATACGCAGTATTTT	CASSRLHRGQDTQYF
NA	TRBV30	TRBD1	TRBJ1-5	TGTGCCTGGGTGGGGGGGGACAGGATTAATCAGCCCCAGCATTTT	CAWVGGDRINQPQHF
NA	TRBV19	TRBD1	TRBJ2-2	TGTGCCAGTAGTATCACAGGGGGCGTTACCGGGGAGCTGTTTTTT	CASSITGGVTGELFF
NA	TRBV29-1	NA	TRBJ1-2	TGCAGCGTCGACGACCGGGTAGGGGCTGGCTACACCTTC	CSVDDRVGAGYTF
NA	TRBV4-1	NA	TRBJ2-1	TGCGCCAGCAGCCAAGAACCTGACAGGATAGCCTCCTACAATGAGCAGTTCTTC	CASSQEPDRIASYNEQFF
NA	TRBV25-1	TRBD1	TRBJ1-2	TGTGCCAGCAGTGAGTCCCTGACAGGGAACTATGGCTACACCTTC	CASSESLTGNYGYTF
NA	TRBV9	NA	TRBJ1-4	TGTGCCAGCAGCGTAGGTATCGGGTTTAATGAAAAACTGTTTTTT	CASSVGIGFNEKLFF
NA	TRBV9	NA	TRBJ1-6	TGTGCCAGCAGCGTCGGGGGGAGTAATTCACCCCTCCACTTT	CASSVGGSNSPLHF
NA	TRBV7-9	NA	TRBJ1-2	TGTGCCAGCAGCTTAGTGGAGGGGTTCCTTTACGGCTACACCTTC	CASSLVEGFLYGYTF
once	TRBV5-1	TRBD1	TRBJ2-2	TGCGCCAGCAGCTTGGTCGGACAGGGGTACACCGGGGAGCTGTTTTTT	CASSLVGQGYTGELFF
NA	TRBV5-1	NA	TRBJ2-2	TGCGCCAGCTTCGACACCCTGAACACCGGGGAGCTGTTTTTT	CASFDTLNTGELFF
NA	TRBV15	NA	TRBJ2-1	TGTGCCACCAGCAGAGCCCCTAGGAATGAGCAGTTCTTC	CATSRAPRNEQFF
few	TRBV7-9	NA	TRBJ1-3	TGTGCCAGCAGCTTAGGGACAGCTGGAAACACCATATATTTT	CASSLGTAGNTIYF
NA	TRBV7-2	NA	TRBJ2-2	TGTGCCAGCAGCCCACAAGAGGGCTCGCCCACCGGGGAGCTGTTTTTT	CASSPQEGSPTGELFF
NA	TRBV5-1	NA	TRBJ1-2	TGCGCCAGCAGCCCAGAAGACTACAGGGCTCTTGAGGGCTACACCTTC	CASSPEDYRALEGYTF
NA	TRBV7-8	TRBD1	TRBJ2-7	TGTGCCAGCGGCCTATTACAGGGGGCGGGATCCTACGAGCAGTACTTC	CASGLLQGAGSYEQYF
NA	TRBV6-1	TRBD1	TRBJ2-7	TGTGCCAGCAGTGCCCTAGCACTAGGACAGGCAAAGATCGAGCAGTACTTC	CASSALALGQAKIEQYF
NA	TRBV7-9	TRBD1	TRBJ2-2	TGTGCCAGCAGCCCTATTCAGACAGGGACCGGGGAGCTGTTTTTT	CASSPIQTGTGELFF
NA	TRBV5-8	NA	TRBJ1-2	TGTGCCAGCAGCTTGGGGCAGATTGGCTACACCTTC	CASSLGQIGYTF
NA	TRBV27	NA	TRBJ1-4	TGTGCCAGCAGTTTATCGGCTCCTAATGAAAAACTGTTTTTT	CASSLSAPNEKLFF
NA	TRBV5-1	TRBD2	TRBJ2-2	TGCGCCAGCAGCTTGAGACTAGCTATGAGCACCGGGGAGCTGTTTTTT	CASSLRLAMSTGELFF
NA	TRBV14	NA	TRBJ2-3	TGTGCCAGCAGCCCTGACCGGGCAGATACGCAGTATTTT	CASSPDRADTQYF
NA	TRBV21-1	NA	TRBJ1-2	TGTGCCAGCACGGCTACTTCACGGGGATCTGGGTACTATGGCTACACCTTC	CASTATSRGSGYYGYTF
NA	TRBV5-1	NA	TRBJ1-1	TGCGCCAGCAGCTTGATAGCGGGACACGACACTGAAGCTTTCTTT	CASSLIAGHDTEAFF
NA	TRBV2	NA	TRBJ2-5	TGTGCCAGCAGGGACAGACAAGAGACCCAGTACTTC	CASRDRQETQYF
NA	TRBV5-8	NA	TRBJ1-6	TGTGCCAGCAGCTTTCGGCCGGGAGGTCGGAATTCACCCCTCCACTTT	CASSFRPGGRNSPLHF
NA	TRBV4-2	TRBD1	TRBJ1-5	TGTGCCAGCAGCCAAATAGGACAGGGGGATATAATTCAGCCCCAGCATTTT	CASSQIGQGDIIQPQHF
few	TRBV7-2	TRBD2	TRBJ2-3	TGTGCCAGCAGCTTAGTAGCGGGGGCCTATACGCAGTATTTT	CASSLVAGAYTQYF
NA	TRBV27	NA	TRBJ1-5	TGTGCCAGCAGTTTATCAGGGGTTGCGAATCAGCCCCAGCATTTT	CASSLSGVANQPQHF
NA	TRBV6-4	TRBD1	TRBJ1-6	TGTGCCACCTCGACAGGGATTAATTCACCCCTCCACTTT	CATSTGINSPLHF
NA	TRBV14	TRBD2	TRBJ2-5	TGTGCCAGCAGCCAAGAAACTCGTCGGTCCGGGGGGGGAGAGACCCAGTACTTC	CASSQETRRSGGGETQYF
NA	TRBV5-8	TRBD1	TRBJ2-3	TGTGCCAGCAGCGCGACAGGGCTTGGCACAGATACGCAGTATTTT	CASSATGLGTDTQYF
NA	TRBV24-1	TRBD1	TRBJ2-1	TGTGCCACCGGGGGACAGTACAATGAGCAGTTCTTC	CATGGQYNEQFF
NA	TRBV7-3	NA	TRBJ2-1	TGTGCCAGCAGCCACCCGGGTAGCCGACTTTTCTTC	CASSHPGSRLFF
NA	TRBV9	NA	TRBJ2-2	TGTGCCAGCAGCGTAGAAGGAGGCGTAGGCGGGGAGCTGTTTTTT	CASSVEGGVGGELFF
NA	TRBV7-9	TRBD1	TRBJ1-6	TGTGCCAGTAGACAGGGTTATAATTCACCCCTCCACTTT	CASRQGYNSPLHF
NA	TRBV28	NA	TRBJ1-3	TGTGCCAGCAGTTTACAGGGGATTGGAAACACCATATATTTT	CASSLQGIGNTIYF
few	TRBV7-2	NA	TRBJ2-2	TGTGCCAGCAGCTTAGACCTCGGTTCCGGGGAGCTGTTTTTT	CASSLDLGSGELFF
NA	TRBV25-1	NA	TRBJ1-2	TGTGCCAGCAGTGGGACAGTCTATGGCTACACCTTC	CASSGTVYGYTF
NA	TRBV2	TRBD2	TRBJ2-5	TGTGCCAGCAGTGAACTAGCGGGACCGTACCAAGAGACCCAGTACTTC	CASSELAGPYQETQYF
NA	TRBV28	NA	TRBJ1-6	TGTGCCAGCAGTGTGGGGGGGGGCTCCTATAATTCACCCCTCCACTTT	CASSVGGGSYNSPLHF
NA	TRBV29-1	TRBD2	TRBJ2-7	TGCAGCGTGACCGGGGTAGCGGGAGTCTACGAGCAGTACTTC	CSVTGVAGVYEQYF
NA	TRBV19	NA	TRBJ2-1	TGTGCCAGTAGCAAAGAAAGCGGTACCTACAATGAGCAGTTCTTC	CASSKESGTYNEQFF